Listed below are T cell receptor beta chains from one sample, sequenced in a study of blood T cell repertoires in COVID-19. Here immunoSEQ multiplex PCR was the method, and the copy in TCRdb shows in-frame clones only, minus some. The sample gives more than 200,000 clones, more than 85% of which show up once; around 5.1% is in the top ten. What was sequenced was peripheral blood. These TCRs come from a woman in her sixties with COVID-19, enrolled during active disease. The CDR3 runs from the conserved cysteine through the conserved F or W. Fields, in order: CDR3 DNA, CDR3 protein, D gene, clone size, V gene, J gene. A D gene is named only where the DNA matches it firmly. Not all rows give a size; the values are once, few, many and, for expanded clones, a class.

TGTGCCAGCAGCTTTGGTAGAGGGGGCAACACCGGGGAGCTGTTTTTT,CASSFGRGGNTGELFF,TRBD1,once,TRBV5-4,TRBJ2-2
TGTGCCAGCAGGGGCCTTGACAGGGTGGGTGGCTACACCTTC,CASRGLDRVGGYTF,TRBD1,NA,TRBV9,TRBJ1-2
TGTGCCATCAGTGCTCCTGACAGGGGTTCTGAAGCTTTCTTT,CAISAPDRGSEAFF,TRBD1,NA,TRBV10-3,TRBJ1-1
TGTGCCAGTAGTACCAAGACAGGGGTTGGGGGCTACACCTTC,CASSTKTGVGGYTF,TRBD1,NA,TRBV19,TRBJ1-2
TGTGCCAGCTCACCGGTTGGAGGTCGGGAGACCCAGTACTTC,CASSPVGGRETQYF,NA,NA,TRBV18,TRBJ2-5
TGTGCCAGCAGCTTGGCCGGGAAGAACACTGAAGCTTTCTTT,CASSLAGKNTEAFF,NA,NA,TRBV7-9,TRBJ1-1
TGTGCCTGGAGTAGTCGACGCAGGTTACAGGGGGACCAAGAGACCCAGTACTTC,CAWSSRRRLQGDQETQYF,TRBD1,NA,TRBV30,TRBJ2-5
TGTGCCAGTAGAAAGGGGCCCCAAGAGACCCAGTACTTC,CASRKGPQETQYF,NA,NA,TRBV19,TRBJ2-5
TGTGCCAGCAGCTTACCCACCTACGAGCAGTACTTC,CASSLPTYEQYF,NA,NA,TRBV7-8,TRBJ2-7
TGTGCCAGCAGCTTAGCCAGGGGCGGTGAAGCTTTCTTT,CASSLARGGEAFF,NA,once,TRBV11-2,TRBJ1-1
TGTGCCAGCAGTCGCGCCGCAGGAAGCCCTGAAGCTTTCTTT,CASSRAAGSPEAFF,NA,NA,TRBV7-2,TRBJ1-1
TGTGCCACCAGTGATTCGCTACTAGCGGGAGGGACAGAGACCCAGTACTTC,CATSDSLLAGGTETQYF,TRBD2,NA,TRBV24-1,TRBJ2-5
TGCGCCAGCAGCCAGGGACTAGCGGGAGGGCCAGAGACCCAGTACTTC,CASSQGLAGGPETQYF,TRBD2,NA,TRBV4-1,TRBJ2-5
TGTGCCAGCAGCCAAGGACAGGGTGTGGGCTACACCTTC,CASSQGQGVGYTF,TRBD1,NA,TRBV7-6,TRBJ1-2
TGTGCCAGTAGCCCACAGGGTATGGAGCAGCCCCAGCATTTT,CASSPQGMEQPQHF,NA,NA,TRBV19,TRBJ1-5
TGTGCCAGCAGCCCCGGACAGGGGCTTGGCTACACCTTC,CASSPGQGLGYTF,TRBD1,NA,TRBV14,TRBJ1-2
TGTGCCAGCAGCCTGGGACTAGACGGTGAGCAGTTCTTC,CASSLGLDGEQFF,TRBD2,NA,TRBV7-3,TRBJ2-1
TGTGCCAGCAGTTTGTTTCTAGCGGCGTACAATGAGCAGTTCTTC,CASSLFLAAYNEQFF,TRBD2,NA,TRBV27,TRBJ2-1
TGTGCCAGCAACAGACGCGGGGTTGAGCAGTTCTTC,CASNRRGVEQFF,NA,NA,TRBV12-3/TRBV12-4,TRBJ2-1
TGTGCCAGCAGTGTATTAAGGGGTGGGGAGACCCAGTACTTC,CASSVLRGGETQYF,NA,few,TRBV2,TRBJ2-5
TGTGCCAGCAGCCAAAAGGGGACACCCGGGTACAATGAGCAGTTCTTC,CASSQKGTPGYNEQFF,NA,once,TRBV7-9,TRBJ2-1
TGTGCCAGCACCCGACAGGGGCGGACTAATGAAAAACTGTTTTTT,CASTRQGRTNEKLFF,TRBD1,NA,TRBV3-1/TRBV3-2,TRBJ1-4
TGTGCCTGGAGTGTACAGAGAGCGGATGACTATGGCTACACCTTC,CAWSVQRADDYGYTF,NA,NA,TRBV30,TRBJ1-2
TGTGCCAGCAGCTTAGAGTCCGGAGGTTGGGGGGGATATAGCAATCAGCCCCAGCATTTT,CASSLESGGWGGYSNQPQHF,NA,many,TRBV7-8,TRBJ1-5
TGTGCCAGCAGTGAATTCCGGGACAGGTGGTTCAATGAGCAGTTCTTC,CASSEFRDRWFNEQFF,TRBD1,NA,TRBV6-1,TRBJ2-1
TGCAGCGTTGCCGGTAGCCAAGGAATTCAGTACTTC,CSVAGSQGIQYF,NA,NA,TRBV29-1,TRBJ2-4